One and the same sample provided the 32 T cell receptor beta chains below, sequenced in a study of cytomegalovirus exposure and HLA in healthy donors (dated by TCRdb to about 2017). The library was built by means of the immunoSEQ multiplex PCR assay. The multiplex PCR relied on a mix of 60 forward primers for TCR Vbeta segments and 13 reverse primers for TCR Jbeta segments. Held by TCRdb, this immuneACCESS table contains in-frame sequences only and omits some clones. Under half of the omission traces to an unresolved V gene where checked; the cause of the rest is unknown. The sample table records around 210,000 clones. The ten most abundant clones make up approximately 1% of the sample. The sequenced sample was PBMCs. Every receptor here comes from a woman in her twenties or thirties in good health and CMV-seropositive.

J is TRBJ2-6 and V is TRBV5-1; maybe TRBD1 (5 bases). The germline gives CDR1 SGHRS, CDR2 YFSETQ. The length of the CDR3 is 17 residues. Trimming shortened V by 1 base and J by 0 bases, and 11 bases separated the two germline ends. CDR3 in amino acids: CASSLPTVSSGANVLTF. For the CDR3, the DNA is TGCGCCAGCAGCTTGCCGACAGTAAGCTCTGGGGCCAACGTCCTGACTTTC.

This sequence joins TRBV10-1 and TRBJ1-2; D unclear. Germline loops: CDR1 WNHNN, CDR2 SYGVQD (reference sequence). With 0 bases removed from V and 0 bases from J, the gap between germline ends came to 8 bases. The CDR3 is 15 residues long. CDR3 protein: CASSESVGANYGYTF. The CDR3 nucleotides read TGCGCCAGCAGTGAGTCTGTCGGGGCTAACTATGGCTACACCTTC.

CDR3 sequence reads: CASSPSTQGSGEQFF. CDR3 DNA: TGTGCCAGCTCACCATCGACACAGGGGAGCGGTGAGCAGTTCTTC. The chain uses TRBV18 and TRBJ2-1; TRBD1 aligns across 7 bases. V lost 2 bases, J lost 9 bases, and 10 bases stayed unmatched. Looked up from germline, CDR1 is KGHSH and CDR2 is LQKENI. The CDR3 contains 15 residues.

The chain couples TRBV6-1 to TRBJ1-1; TRBD1 is a possible D gene (6 bases). The V gene lost 2 bases and the J gene lost 3 bases, with 10 bases spanning the gap. The CDR3 extends over 14 amino acids. CDR1 MNHNS and CDR2 SASEGT come from the germline V gene. CDR3 protein: CASSEQGSDTEAFF. For the CDR3, the DNA is TGTGCCAGCAGTGAACAGGGGTCGGACACTGAAGCTTTCTTT.

The chain recombines TRBV5-1 with TRBJ2-2; 9 nucleotides align to TRBD1. From germline, CDR1 is SGHRS and CDR2 YFSETQ. The CDR3 sequence is 14 residues long. V was clipped by 6 bases and J by 4 bases; unmatched bases: 4. CDR3 nucleotides: TGCGCCAGCACTGGGACAGGGTCCACCGGGGAGCTGTTTTTT. Protein: CASTGTGSTGELFF.

The V call is TRBV18, the J call TRBJ1-1, with D maybe TRBD1 (6 bases). V gave up 5 bases and J gave up 5 bases, with 15 bases separating them. This CDR3 comprises 14 residues. Germline CDR1 KGHSH, CDR2 LQKENI. The chain's CDR3 is CASSSSTGMTEAFF. In nucleotides, the CDR3 is TGTGCCAGCTCATCCTCAACAGGGATGACTGAAGCTTTCTTT.

The chain couples TRBV4-3 to TRBJ1-5; a weak D match, TRBD1 (6 bases). The CDR3 is made up of 15 amino acids. The V end was cut by 0 bases, the J end by 3 bases, with 9 bases between. The germline V gene encodes CDR1 LGHNA and CDR2 YSLEER. In nucleotides, the CDR3 is TGCGCCAGCAGCCAAGAGACAGGTCACAATCAGCCCCAGCATTTT. This translates into CASSQETGHNQPQHF.

J is TRBJ2-5 and V is TRBV5-1; TRBD2 matches 8 bases. The CDR3 has 17 amino acids. Germline V lookup: CDR1 SGHRS, CDR2 YFSETQ. V lost 0 bases and J lost 1; bases outside the gene matches: 8. CDR3 protein: CASSLGVSGEGQETQYF. CDR3 DNA sequence: TGCGCCAGCAGCTTGGGGGTTAGCGGGGAGGGCCAAGAGACCCAGTACTTC.

Comments on this clone: The junction does not match germline at one end; this may be a read error. The CDR3 sequence: CASSQVGRVRQKF. The DNA for the CDR3 is TGCGCCAGCAGCCAAGTAGGTCGAGTGAGACAGAAGTTC. The chain joins TRBV4-3 to TRBJ1-2; possible D gene TRBD1, 5 bases. Germline values: CDR1 LGHNA, CDR2 YSLEER. The CDR3 is 13 residues long.

V and J are TRBV28 and TRBJ2-5; 7 bases align to TRBD1. This CDR3 spans 14 amino acids. CDR1 is MDHEN and CDR2 is SYDVKM in the germline V gene. The V segment lost 5 bases and the J segment 2 bases; nucleotides outside the gene matches: 5. CDR3 coding DNA: TGTGCCAGCAGTCCCCGCAGGGGGCAAGAGACCCAGTACTTC. Its translation: CASSPRRGQETQYF.

The chain links TRBV5-1 to TRBJ2-5; 7 bases are shared with TRBD1. In germline, CDR1 is SGHRS, CDR2 YFSETQ. The V segment lost 1 base and the J segment 5 bases; nucleotides outside the gene matches: 5. This CDR3 spans 14 amino acids. The CDR3 nucleotides are TGCGCCAGCAGCTTGACACAGGGACAGGAGACCCAGTACTTC. Its protein product is CASSLTQGQETQYF. The whole variable domain, remainder taken from reference TRBV5-1 and TRBJ2-5, is KAGVTQTPRYLIKTRGQQVTLSCSPISGHRSVSWYQQTPGQGLQFLFEYFSETQRNKGNFPGRFSGRQFSNSRSEMNVSTLELGDSALYLCASSLTQGQETQYFGPGTRLLVL.

The V and J genes are TRBV9 and TRBJ2-7; no reliable D call. CDR3 length equals 15 residues. Per germline, CDR1 SGDLS and CDR2 YYNGEE. Trimming left V 0 bases short and J 0 bases short, with 10 bases between. CDR3 DNA sequence: TGTGCCAGCAGCGTAGATAGCAGCTCCTCCTACGAGCAGTACTTC. This codes for CASSVDSSSSYEQYF.

DNA of the CDR3: TGTGCCAGCCTCAGGGGGCTCTATGGCTACACCTTC. Translated: CASLRGLYGYTF. This chain uses TRBV19 with TRBJ1-2, with TRBD1 matching 8 bases. V shed 9 bases, J shed 4 bases, and the junction held 4 bases outside the gene matches. Germline V gene data show CDR1 as LNHDA and CDR2 as SQIVND (reference sequence). The CDR3 loop spans 12 amino acids. Full variable domain (missing parts from reference TRBV19 and TRBJ1-2): DGGITQSPKYLFRKEGQNVTLSCEQNLNHDAMYWYRQDPGQGLRLIYYSQIVNDFQKGDIAEGYSVSREKKESFPLTVTSAQKNPTAFYLCASLRGLYGYTFGSGTRLTVV.

This chain links TRBV6-5 with TRBJ2-7, with D tentatively TRBD1 (5 bases). The CDR3 contains 15 residues. Germline values: CDR1 MNHEY, CDR2 SVGAGI. With 0 bases removed from V and 9 bases from J, the gap between germline ends came to 18 bases. This CDR3 is CASSYSTVRGMAQYF. Here the CDR3 DNA reads TGTGCCAGCAGTTACTCGACAGTGCGCGGTATGGCGCAGTACTTC.

This rearrangement joins TRBV7-2 to TRBJ2-3, with 7 bases fitting TRBD2. V shed 5 bases and J 4 bases; nucleotides not matched to a gene: 9. The CDR3 totals 15 residues. Germline CDR1 is SGHTA and CDR2 is FQGNSA. The CDR3 is CASSPLGGSADTQYF. The DNA of the CDR3 is TGTGCCAGCAGCCCCCTGGGGGGGTCTGCAGATACGCAGTATTTT.

The J gene is TRBJ2-5, the V gene TRBV5-1; TRBD2 agrees at 10 bases. The DNA matches TRBJ2-7 better at its end, which makes the J call doubtful. Germline lookup yields CDR1 SGHRS and CDR2 YFSETQ. There are 15 residues in the CDR3. The CDR3 DNA sequence: TGCGCCAGCAGCGAAGCGGGGGGGTACACCTACGAGCAGTACTTC. It yields the protein CASSEAGGYTYEQYF.

The J gene is TRBJ1-6, the V gene TRBV15; no clear D gene. CDR1 and CDR2 (germline): LNHNV, YYDKDF (reference sequence). With 5 bases removed from V and 6 bases from J, the gap between germline ends came to 14 bases. This CDR3 comprises 15 residues. CDR3 residues: CATSGRLGGNSPLHF. The CDR3 bases are TGTGCCACCAGCGGCCGACTTGGAGGTAATTCACCCCTCCACTTT. Using reference TRBV15 and TRBJ1-6 for the parts outside the CDR3, the full variable domain is DAMVIQNPRYQVTQFGKPVTLSCSQTLNHNVMYWYQQKSSQAPKLLFHYYDKDFNNEADTPDNFQSRRPNTSFCFLDIRSPGLGDTAMYLCATSGRLGGNSPLHFGNGTRLTVT.

The chain carries TRBV18 and TRBJ2-5; tentative D call: TRBD1 (5 bases). V lost 0 bases to trimming and J lost 7 bases, with 9 bases between them. Germline V lookup: CDR1 KGHSH, CDR2 LQKENI. The CDR3 contains 13 residues. The CDR3 bases are TGTGCCAGCTCACCACCCCAGGGCGTGACCCAGTACTTC. This sequence encodes CASSPPQGVTQYF.

This chain uses TRBV5-4 with TRBJ2-3; perhaps TRBD2 as D (7 bases). The germline gives CDR1 SGHNT, CDR2 YYREEE (reference sequence). The length of the CDR3 is 14 residues. Trimming took 4 bases from V and 4 from J, leaving 13 bases between them. This CDR3 is CASSTGGPADTQYF. DNA for the CDR3: TGTGCCAGCAGCACGGGGGGCCCCGCAGATACGCAGTATTTT.

This chain uses TRBV10-2 with TRBJ2-5; perhaps TRBD2 as D (6 bases). The J call is in doubt because the DNA end fits TRBJ2-7 better. Germline V gives CDR1 WSHSY, CDR2 SAAADI. This CDR3 contains 12 residues. DNA of the CDR3: TGCGCCAGCAGTGGGACTATCTACGAGCAGTACTTC. This codes for CASSGTIYEQYF.

This sequence joins TRBV5-1 and TRBJ1-2, with 11 nucleotides matching TRBD1. The CDR3 spans 16 residues. Germline CDR1 reads SGHRS; CDR2 reads YFSETQ. With 4 bases clipped from V and 4 bases from J, the junction kept 9 bases outside the gene matches. Written as DNA, the CDR3 is TGCGCCAGCAGCCGAGAGGGGACAGGGGGGCTCTATGGCTACACCTTC. This encodes CASSREGTGGLYGYTF.

The chain couples TRBV30 to TRBJ1-3, with 11 nucleotides matching TRBD1. After removal of 1 base from V and 1 base from J, the junction contained 9 bases not matched to a gene. CDR1 is GTSNPN, CDR2 SVGIG, per germline (reference sequence). The CDR3 length is 18 residues. The CDR3 protein is CAWSDFRTGGPSGNTIYF. The CDR3 DNA follows: TGTGCCTGGAGTGATTTCCGGACAGGGGGCCCTTCTGGAAACACCATATATTTT.

CDR3 nucleotides: TGTGCCAGCAGCGCCCCGGCTAACTATGGCTACACCTTC. Its translation: CASSAPANYGYTF. The V and J genes are TRBV6-1 and TRBJ1-2, with D unclear. This CDR3 is 13 amino acids long. V was shortened by 6 bases and J by 0 bases, with 8 bases between the two germline ends. CDR1 MNHNS and CDR2 SASEGT come from the germline V gene.

Here the CDR3 reads CASSHSALNTEAFF. As DNA, the CDR3 is TGTGCCAGCAGCCACTCCGCCCTGAACACTGAAGCTTTCTTT. V gene TRBV11-3 combines with J gene TRBJ1-1; D is ambiguous. The germline V and J ends were trimmed by 5 bases and 0 bases, with 10 bases remaining between them. CDR1 is SGHNT, CDR2 YENEEA, per germline. The CDR3 spans 14 residues.

J is TRBJ2-3 and V is TRBV7-8, with 9 bases aligning to TRBD2. The V segment lost 1 base and the J segment 4 bases; nucleotides outside the gene matches: 3. This CDR3 is built from 15 residues. In germline, CDR1 is SGHVS, CDR2 FQNEAQ. This CDR3 reads CASSLVAGAADTQYF. CDR3 nucleotides: TGTGCCAGCAGCTTAGTAGCGGGAGCGGCAGATACGCAGTATTTT.

The V call is TRBV7-8, the J call TRBJ1-4; 12 bases align to TRBD1. Germline CDR1 SGHVS, CDR2 FQNEAQ. The J segment lost 7 bases and the V segment lost 4 bases, leaving 10 bases of the junction unmatched. The CDR3 length is 17 residues. Written as DNA, the CDR3 is TGTGCCAGCAGCTCCGGGACAGGGGGCGCGATGTTTGAAAAACTGTTTTTT. This encodes CASSSGTGGAMFEKLFF.

The rearrangement joins TRBV4-3 to TRBJ2-4; 7 positions match TRBD2. The CDR3 contains 20 residues. J was trimmed by 0 bases and V by 3 bases; bases with no gene match: 17. Germline V gene data show CDR1 as LGHNA and CDR2 as YSLEER. The CDR3: CASSHPSSGGGSLAKNIQYF. CDR3 DNA sequence: TGCGCCAGCAGCCACCCTTCTTCGGGGGGAGGCTCCCTAGCCAAAAACATTCAGTACTTC.

The rearrangement joins TRBV14 to TRBJ2-7, with 10 positions matching TRBD1. The J segment lost 4 bases and the V segment lost 2 bases, leaving 11 bases of the junction unmatched. The CDR3 extends over 17 amino acids. Germline CDR1 reads SGHDN; CDR2 reads FVKESK. The CDR3 loop is CASSQFLLGTGDYEQYF. Here the CDR3 DNA reads TGTGCCAGCAGCCAATTTCTACTCGGGACAGGGGATTACGAGCAGTACTTC.

The chain combines TRBV5-1 with TRBJ2-3, with D possibly TRBD2 on 6 matching bases. V lost 2 bases and J 6 bases, leaving 10 bases between the germline ends. Germline CDR1 reads SGHRS; CDR2 reads YFSETQ. The length of the CDR3 is 13 residues. The CDR3 coding sequence is TGCGCCAGCAGCTTCGGGAGCGGGGATACGCAGTATTTT. It yields the protein CASSFGSGDTQYF. The whole variable domain, remainder taken from reference TRBV5-1 and TRBJ2-3, is KAGVTQTPRYLIKTRGQQVTLSCSPISGHRSVSWYQQTPGQGLQFLFEYFSETQRNKGNFPGRFSGRQFSNSRSEMNVSTLELGDSALYLCASSFGSGDTQYFGPGTRLTVL.

The V and J genes are TRBV19 and TRBJ2-4, with D possibly matching TRBD2 (5 bases). Trimming removed 7 bases from V and 6 bases from J, with 13 bases in between. CDR3 size: 13 residues. CDR1 and CDR2 from the germline V gene are LNHDA and SQIVND (reference sequence). CDR3 bases: TGTGCCAGTAATTCGGGAATGGGAAACATTCAGTACTTC. Encoded protein: CASNSGMGNIQYF.

The chain uses TRBV7-2 and TRBJ1-1; 10 bases agree with TRBD1. The ends lost 1 base at V and 10 bases at J; junction bases unmatched: 12. The CDR3 extends over 16 amino acids. The germline V gene has CDR1 SGHTA and CDR2 FQGNSA. The CDR3 reads CASSLGGQGLTRGAFF. As DNA, the CDR3 is TGTGCCAGCAGCTTAGGGGGACAGGGGTTAACCCGGGGAGCTTTCTTT. The variable domain in full, completed from reference TRBV7-2 and TRBJ1-1, reads GAGVSQSPSNKVTEKGKDVELRCDPISGHTALYWYRQSLGQGLEFLIYFQGNSAPDKSGLPSDRFSAERTGGSVSTLTIQRTQQEDSAVYLCASSLGGQGLTRGAFFGQGTRLTVV.

To note about this clone: In this CDR3 the conserved last residue, phenylalanine or tryptophan, is missing, so a read error is likely. The chain uses TRBV5-1 and TRBJ1-1, with 9 bases fitting TRBD1. V dropped 4 bases and J dropped 3; count of bases not matched to a gene: 10. The CDR3 loop spans 16 amino acids. CDR1 is SGHRS, CDR2 YFSETQ, per germline. The CDR3 DNA is TGCGCCAGCAGCCGCGCGCCCAGACAGGGGGACACTGAAGCTTTCTCT. This translates into CASSRAPRQGDTEAFS.